A single sample is the source of the 9 T cell receptor beta chains below, sequenced in a study of identical twins. TCRdb redid the calling of the 5' RACE reads with MiXCR, one entry per CDR3 protein. The sample holds more than 200,000 distinct CDR3 sequences, less than 10% seen once. The specimen sequenced was memory (CD45RO+) T cells sorted from blood. These receptors originate from a woman under 30 in good health.

This clonotype showed up many times. This chain joins TRBV29-1 and TRBJ2-7, with D perhaps matching TRBD2 (6 bases). V was shortened by 2 bases and J by 7 bases, with 18 bases between the two germline ends. Germline CDR1 reads SQVTM; CDR2 reads ANQGSEA. The CDR3 is 14 residues long. Written as DNA, the CDR3 is TGCAGCGTTGAAACGATGCGGGGTTCTAGGGAGCAGTACTTC. It translates to CSVETMRGSREQYF.

This clonotype has just a few counts. The V call is TRBV5-5, the J call TRBJ1-2, with D tentatively TRBD1 (5 bases). Germline values: CDR1 SGHKS, CDR2 YYEKEE (reference sequence). This CDR3 is built from 14 residues. V was trimmed by 1 base and J by 4 bases, leaving 11 bases between them. The CDR3 DNA sequence: TGTGCCAGCAGCTTGCCAGGGACGATCTATGGCTACACCTTC. This sequence encodes CASSLPGTIYGYTF.

This chain links TRBV20-1 with TRBJ2-3; 10 bases match TRBD2. Germline values: CDR1 DFQATT, CDR2 SNEGSKA (reference sequence). The V gene end was trimmed by 3 bases and the J gene end by 2 bases; junction bases not matched to a gene: 5. The CDR3 has 15 residues. Here the CDR3 reads CSASKTSGVTDTQYF. The CDR3 bases are TGCAGTGCTAGTAAAACTAGCGGGGTCACAGATACGCAGTATTTT.

The V call is TRBV20-1, the J call TRBJ2-3; D is ambiguous. The V and J ends lost 4 bases and 2 bases respectively, with 13 bases between them. CDR1 DFQATT and CDR2 SNEGSKA come from the germline V gene (reference sequence). This CDR3 spans 14 amino acids. The chain's CDR3 is CSATVGGTTDTQYF. The CDR3 DNA follows: TGCAGTGCTACCGTAGGCGGAACCACAGATACGCAGTATTTT.

This clonotype was found many times. The chain recombines TRBV7-2 with TRBJ1-5; perhaps TRBD1 as D (6 bases). CDR1 SGHTA and CDR2 FQGNSA come from the germline V gene. With 5 bases removed from V and 7 bases from J, the gap between germline ends came to 15 bases. CDR3 length equals 14 residues. The CDR3 sequence is CASSGGQGKQPQHF. Here the CDR3 DNA reads TGTGCCAGCAGCGGGGGGCAGGGAAAGCAGCCCCAGCATTTT.

The table lists this clonotype with a few counts. The chain carries TRBV6-2 or TRBV6-3 and TRBJ1-2; possible D gene TRBD1, 5 bases. The CDR3 loop spans 15 amino acids. Between the trimmed V and J ends, which lost 6 bases and 2 bases, there was a span of 16 bases. Germline loops: CDR1 MNHEY, CDR2 SVGEGT. CDR3 amino acids: CASSHTGTSNYGYTF. The CDR3 coding sequence is TGTGCCAGCAGCCACACCGGGACGAGCAACTATGGCTACACCTTC.

The V call is TRBV5-1, the J call TRBJ2-5, with TRBD2 as a possible D gene (6 bases). Germline CDR1 SGHRS, CDR2 YFSETQ. The V end lost 2 bases, the J end lost 5 bases, and 19 bases lay between the germline ends. The CDR3 consists of 16 residues. CDR3: CASSLRTREVGETQYF. Here the CDR3 DNA reads TGCGCCAGCAGCTTAAGAACCAGGGAGGTCGGCGAGACCCAGTACTTC.

This clonotype was counted between two and nine times. This chain connects TRBV5-1 to TRBJ2-2; tentatively, D is TRBD1 (6 bases). CDR3 size: 15 residues. Germline CDR1 and CDR2: SGHRS and YFSETQ. Trimming pared 2 bases from V and 4 bases from J, leaving 12 bases between. CDR3 bases: TGCGCCAGCAGCTTACAGGGTGGCGGCACCGGGGAGCTGTTTTTT. Its translation: CASSLQGGGTGELFF.

This clonotype was seen only a few times. The chain joins TRBV20-1 to TRBJ2-3; no reliable D call. Per the germline V gene, CDR1 is DFQATT and CDR2 is SNEGSKA (reference sequence). The length of the CDR3 is 16 residues. V was clipped by 4 bases and J by 3 bases, with 20 bases between them. CDR3: CSATPSEAFITDTQYF. The CDR3 DNA sequence: TGCAGTGCTACCCCCAGCGAGGCCTTTATTACAGATACGCAGTATTTT.